This is a list of T cell receptor beta chains from one sample in a study of beta chain features in type 1 diabetes. Sequencing used immunoSEQ multiplex PCR; TCRdb keeps in-frame clones, though not all of them. The sample records approximately 300,000 clones, approximately 11% being singletons. Sequencing was carried out using naive CD4+ T cells from blood. These receptor sequences come from a woman in her twenties or thirties in good health. Each CDR3 is given with its conserved first and last residue. A D gene is named only where the DNA matches it firmly. Clone size, where shown, is once, few, many, or a class for clones that have expanded.

abundance,v_gene,j_gene,d_gene,CDR3aa,CDR3nt
few,TRBV21-1,TRBJ2-1,.,CASSNSGRAGWDEQFF,TGTGCCAGCAGCAATAGCGGGAGGGCCGGATGGGATGAGCAGTTCTTC
.,TRBV19,TRBJ1-2,TRBD1,CASSITRDSGFDTF,TGTGCCAGTAGTATTACCCGGGACAGCGGGTTTGACACCTTC
.,TRBV5-1,TRBJ2-3,.,CASSLARAGPYSTDTQYF,TGCGCCAGCAGCTTGGCCAGGGCAGGTCCTTATAGCACAGATACGCAGTATTTT
.,TRBV4-3,TRBJ2-1,.,CASSLRNQNEQFF,TGCGCCAGCAGCCTGAGAAACCAAAATGAGCAGTTCTTC
.,TRBV29-1,TRBJ1-2,.,CSGVDSNYGYTF,TGCAGCGGTGTGGACTCTAACTATGGCTACACCTTC
few,TRBV10-3,TRBJ2-7,.,CAISESLGGQSSYEQYF,TGTGCCATCAGTGAGTCTTTGGGGGGGCAAAGCTCCTACGAGCAGTACTTC
.,TRBV7-9,TRBJ2-7,.,CASSLVVSSYEQYF,TGTGCCAGCAGCTTAGTGGTCAGCTCCTACGAGCAGTACTTC
.,TRBV18,TRBJ1-2,.,CASSMGHDGYTF,TGTGCCAGCTCCATGGGACACGATGGCTACACCTTC
few,TRBV21-1,TRBJ2-1,.,CASSKNGEQTGNEQFF,TGTGCCAGCAGCAAGAACGGGGAGCAAACCGGTAATGAGCAGTTCTTC
.,TRBV9,TRBJ2-1,TRBD2,CASSGFSGSSYNEQFF,TGTGCCAGCAGCGGATTTAGCGGGAGTTCCTACAATGAGCAGTTCTTC
.,TRBV6-9,TRBJ2-7,.,CANRLQSGEYEQYF,TGTGCCAACAGACTACAGTCAGGGGAGTACGAGCAGTACTTC
.,TRBV28,TRBJ2-5,TRBD2,CASSLNSMPSGRETQYF,TGTGCCAGCAGTTTAAATTCTATGCCTAGCGGGAGGGAGACCCAGTACTTC
few,TRBV4-3,TRBJ2-1,TRBD2,CASSRSSGSSYNEQFF,TGCGCCAGCAGTCGATCTAGCGGGAGCTCCTACAATGAGCAGTTCTTC
.,TRBV7-2,TRBJ2-5,TRBD1,CASSLGRGETQYF,TGTGCCAGCAGCTTAGGCAGGGGGGAGACCCAGTACTTC
few,TRBV25-1,TRBJ2-5,TRBD2,CASRRSGTSGQETQYF,TGTGCCAGCAGAAGATCCGGGACTAGCGGACAAGAGACCCAGTACTTC